The rows below give T cell receptor beta chains drawn from one sample of a study of shared clonotypes between healthy human individuals. Sequencing used immunoSEQ multiplex PCR; TCRdb keeps in-frame clones, though not all of them. The table has about 2.2 million clones, approximately 92% seen once; the top ten hold about 1.6%. Material for sequencing was naive CD8+ T cells from PBMCs. Source of these receptors: a man in his late teens or twenties in good health. Some clones in this sample may be carry-over from other donors' samples. CDR3s leave out the opening cysteine and the closing phenylalanine or tryptophan. D genes are given only for firm matches. Only some rows state a clone size, as once, few, many or a class for expanded clones.

j_gene,d_gene,abundance,v_gene,CDR3aa
TRBJ2-1,TRBD2,.,TRBV15,ATSRDGGSSYNEQF
TRBJ1-5,.,.,TRBV28,ASDLVLTSQPQH
TRBJ2-7,.,.,TRBV27,ASGLGNTYEQY
TRBJ1-2,.,.,TRBV27,ASSLLGEPGYT
TRBJ2-1,.,.,TRBV7-8,ASSLALYEQF
TRBJ2-7,TRBD2,many,TRBV4-2,ASSQDSGSSYEQY
TRBJ2-3,.,once,TRBV15,ATSRATTDTQY
TRBJ2-1,.,.,TRBV7-9,ASSKTGAWNEQF
TRBJ1-1,TRBD1,.,TRBV5-6,ASRTGKVTEAF
TRBJ2-7,TRBD2,.,TRBV9,ASSIGTSGTYEQY
TRBJ1-2,.,.,TRBV28,ASSLKNYGYT
TRBJ2-2,.,.,TRBV2,ASSEAEPEASFAGELF
TRBJ2-4,.,.,TRBV7-2,ASSYGPVNIQY
TRBJ1-1,.,.,TRBV21-1,ASSVDRYTEAF
TRBJ2-3,.,.,TRBV30,AWSVGTVTDTQY
TRBJ2-7,.,.,TRBV7-2,ASSFGSVTAASYEQY
TRBJ2-7,.,.,TRBV11-2,ASSLGGRYEQY
TRBJ2-5,.,.,TRBV15,ATSGGLSGETQY
TRBJ1-3,.,.,TRBV28,ASSSPGYSGNTIY
TRBJ2-7,.,.,TRBV5-4,ASSLEGYEQY
TRBJ2-7,TRBD1,once,TRBV29-1,SVSGTGAPYEQY
TRBJ1-3,.,.,TRBV18,ASSPDFRLSSGNTIY
TRBJ2-7,.,.,TRBV27,ASSPSLGVTSHEQY
TRBJ1-1,TRBD1,.,TRBV13,ASSVSGTGYTEAF
TRBJ2-7,TRBD1,.,TRBV5-4,ASSFFGTGGEQY
TRBJ2-3,.,.,TRBV7-9,ASSQRQTRGTDTQY
TRBJ2-7,TRBD1,.,TRBV4-3,ASSQVTGVAHYEQY
TRBJ2-1,.,.,TRBV6-4,ATRRDGTYNEQF
TRBJ2-3,TRBD2,.,TRBV10-3,ATLRASGSLDTQY
TRBJ2-7,.,once,TRBV11-2,ASSLAAGWGYEQY
TRBJ2-7,TRBD2,.,TRBV10-2,ASSPPLLAREAYEQY
TRBJ2-7,TRBD1,.,TRBV15,ATSRDRGRVHEQY
TRBJ2-2,TRBD2,.,TRBV5-4,ASSFGGGPVTGELF
TRBJ1-2,TRBD1,.,TRBV10-3,AISELTGGTNYGYT
TRBJ2-5,.,once,TRBV5-8,ASSFRSLQETQY
TRBJ1-3,.,.,TRBV2,ASSEKVSGNTIY
TRBJ2-1,TRBD2,once,TRBV7-6,ASSLALAGVVLNEQF
TRBJ1-6,.,.,TRBV6-1,ASSNRDGNSPLH
TRBJ2-7,.,.,TRBV27,ASSFGLLPGYEQY
TRBJ1-5,.,few,TRBV2,ASSAGSNQPQH
TRBJ2-1,.,.,TRBV29-1,SVTDYNEQF
TRBJ1-5,.,.,TRBV9,ASSRAGSSNQPQH
TRBJ1-1,.,.,TRBV7-8,ASSPTSGAGGTEAF
TRBJ2-1,TRBD1,.,TRBV28,ASSPRDRVYNEQF
TRBJ1-1,.,.,TRBV4-2,ASSPGWITEAF
TRBJ1-1,.,.,TRBV10-1,ASSEGDTEAF
TRBJ2-1,.,.,TRBV7-9,ASSLANYNEQF
TRBJ2-1,.,few,TRBV11-2,ASSLAGNEQF
TRBJ2-1,.,.,TRBV19,ASRVVHPSPYNEQF
TRBJ2-7,TRBD2,.,TRBV7-2,ASSLGWSGSSYEQY
TRBJ2-7,TRBD1,.,TRBV15,ATSAGTGAYEQY
TRBJ2-2,TRBD2,.,TRBV4-1,ASRKASGSNTGELF
TRBJ2-7,TRBD2,.,TRBV27,ASSATSGRAYEQY
TRBJ2-7,TRBD1,.,TRBV27,ASSLPGQANYEQY
TRBJ2-1,.,.,TRBV23-1,ASSLRGDTWGNEQF